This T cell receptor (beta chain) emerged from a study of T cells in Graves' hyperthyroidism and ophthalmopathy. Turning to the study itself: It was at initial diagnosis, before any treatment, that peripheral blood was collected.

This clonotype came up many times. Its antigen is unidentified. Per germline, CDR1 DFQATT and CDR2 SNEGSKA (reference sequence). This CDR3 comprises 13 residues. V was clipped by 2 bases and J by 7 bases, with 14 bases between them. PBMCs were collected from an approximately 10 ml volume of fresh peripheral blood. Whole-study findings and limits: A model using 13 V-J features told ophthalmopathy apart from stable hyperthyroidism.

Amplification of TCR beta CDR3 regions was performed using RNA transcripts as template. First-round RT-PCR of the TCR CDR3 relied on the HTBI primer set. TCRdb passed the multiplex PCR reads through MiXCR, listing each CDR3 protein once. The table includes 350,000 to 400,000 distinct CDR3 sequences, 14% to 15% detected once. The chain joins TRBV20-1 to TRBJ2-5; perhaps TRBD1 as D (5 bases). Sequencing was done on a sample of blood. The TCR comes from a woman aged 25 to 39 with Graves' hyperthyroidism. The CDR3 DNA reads TGCAGTGCTAGACCGGACGGAAGGGGGACCCAGTACTTC. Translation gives CSARPDGRGTQYF.